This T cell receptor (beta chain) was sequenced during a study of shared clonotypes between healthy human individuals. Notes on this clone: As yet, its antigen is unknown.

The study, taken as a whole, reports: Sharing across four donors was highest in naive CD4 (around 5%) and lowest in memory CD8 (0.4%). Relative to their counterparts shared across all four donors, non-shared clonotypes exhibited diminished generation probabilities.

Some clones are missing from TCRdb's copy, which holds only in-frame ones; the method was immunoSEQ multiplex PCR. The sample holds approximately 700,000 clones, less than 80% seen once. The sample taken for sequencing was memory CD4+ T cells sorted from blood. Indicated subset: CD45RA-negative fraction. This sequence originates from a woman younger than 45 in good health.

The CDR3: CASSAGQNFLETQYF. The CDR3 nucleotides read TGCGCCAGCAGCGCCGGACAGAATTTTTTAGAGACCCAGTACTTC. J is TRBJ2-5 and V is TRBV5-1; maybe TRBD1 (6 bases). Germline V gives CDR1 SGHRS, CDR2 YFSETQ. Between the trimmed V and J ends, which lost 4 bases and 4 bases, there was a span of 17 bases. The CDR3 runs to 15 residues.